This paragraph covers one T cell receptor (beta chain) sequence. Its specificity is not known. These data belong to a study of PD-1 blockade in classical Hodgkin lymphoma. General study points: The authors have not defined what causes the repertoire differences, possibly disease activity or prior therapy. CD4+ TCR diversity climbed significantly by C4D1, unlike CD8+ TCR diversity.

Trimming took 2 bases from V and 2 from J, leaving 11 bases between them. The CDR3 sequence is 15 residues long. Germline V CDR1 and CDR2: KGHSH, LQKENI. This sample's time point: cycle 4 day 1 (C4D1), after 6 weeks of nivolumab. Brentuximab vedotin exposure varied among the patients, all of whom had relapsed after autologous stem cell transplantation. Profiling relied on immunoSEQ multiplex PCR, and the TCRdb table lists in-frame clones only, not all of them. The repertoire holds roughly 96,000 clones, with approximately 94% as singletons. This receptor was obtained from a human donor with classical Hodgkin lymphoma. The rearrangement uses TRBV18 and TRBJ2-3, with D possibly TRBD1 on 5 matching bases. Source: peripheral blood mononuclear cells (PBMCs), taken before the fourth cycle of nivolumab. The CDR3, as DNA: TGTGCCAGCTCACCAAGTCCGGACAACACAGATACGCAGTATTTT. Protein sequence: CASSPSPDNTDTQYF.